This T cell receptor beta chain came from a study of T cell responses to AZD1222 COVID-19 vaccine. TCRdb's table, derived via immunoSEQ multiplex PCR, lists solely in-frame clones and lacks some. The data hold over 130,000 clones, with 85% to 95% observed a single time. Findings and limits, study-wide: Donors skewed white British and female; clonal diversity was possibly underestimated. With two AZD1222 doses given, Spike-specific TCR breadth and depth both rose.

For this clone: Its antigen is not identified.

The germline V gene has CDR1 SEHNR and CDR2 FQNEAQ (reference sequence). The CDR3 has 15 amino acids. Unmatched junction bases numbered 7, after V lost 6 bases and J lost 5 bases. Sequenced material: peripheral blood, taken on day 0 of AZD1222 vaccination. This rearrangement joins TRBV7-9 to TRBJ2-1; TRBD2 agrees at 10 bases. This receptor was obtained from an adult in good health. This chain's CDR3 is CASSYTSGTNNEQFF. For the CDR3, the DNA is TGTGCCAGCAGTTATACTAGCGGGACAAACAATGAGCAGTTCTTC.